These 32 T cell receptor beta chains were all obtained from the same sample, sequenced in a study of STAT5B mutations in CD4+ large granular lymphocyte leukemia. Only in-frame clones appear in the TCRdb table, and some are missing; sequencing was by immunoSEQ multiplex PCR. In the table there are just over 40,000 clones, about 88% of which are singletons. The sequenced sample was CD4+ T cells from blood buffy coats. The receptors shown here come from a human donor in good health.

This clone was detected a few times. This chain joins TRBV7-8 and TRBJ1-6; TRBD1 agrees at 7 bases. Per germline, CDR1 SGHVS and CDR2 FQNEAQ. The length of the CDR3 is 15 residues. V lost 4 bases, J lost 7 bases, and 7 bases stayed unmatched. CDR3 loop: CASSSENRGNSPLHF. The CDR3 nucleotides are TGTGCCAGCAGCTCAGAGAACAGGGGAAATTCACCCCTCCACTTT.

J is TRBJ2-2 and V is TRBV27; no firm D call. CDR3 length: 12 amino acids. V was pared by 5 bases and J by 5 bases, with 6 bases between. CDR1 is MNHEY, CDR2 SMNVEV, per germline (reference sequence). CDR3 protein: CASSPQTGELFF. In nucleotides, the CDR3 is TGTGCCAGCAGTCCTCAGACCGGGGAGCTGTTTTTT.

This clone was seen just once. The CDR3 region is CASSLAGGALTYEQYF. Here the CDR3 DNA reads TGTGCCAGCAGCTTGGCGGGGGGGGCCCTTACCTACGAGCAGTACTTC. The chain couples TRBV5-4 to TRBJ2-7; 8 positions match TRBD2. The CDR3 is 16 amino acids. Germline V gene data show CDR1 as SGHNT and CDR2 as YYREEE (reference sequence). The V segment lost 0 bases and the J segment 2 bases; nucleotides outside the gene matches: 7.

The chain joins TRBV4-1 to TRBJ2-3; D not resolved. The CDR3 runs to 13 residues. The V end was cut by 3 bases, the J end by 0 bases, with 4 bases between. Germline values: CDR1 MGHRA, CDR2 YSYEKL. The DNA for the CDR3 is TGCGCCAGCAGCCACCTAAGCACAGATACGCAGTATTTT. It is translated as CASSHLSTDTQYF.

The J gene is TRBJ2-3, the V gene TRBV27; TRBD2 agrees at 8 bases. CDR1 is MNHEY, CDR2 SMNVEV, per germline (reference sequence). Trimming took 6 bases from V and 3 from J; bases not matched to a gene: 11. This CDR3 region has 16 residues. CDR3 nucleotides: TGTGCCAGCAGGGTCGGCGGGGCGGGAGGAACAGATACGCAGTATTTT. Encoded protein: CASRVGGAGGTDTQYF.

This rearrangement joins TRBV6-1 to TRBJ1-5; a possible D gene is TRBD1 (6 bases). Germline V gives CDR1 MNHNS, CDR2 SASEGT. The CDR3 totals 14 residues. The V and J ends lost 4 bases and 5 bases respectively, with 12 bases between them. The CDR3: CASSVRGGDQPQHF. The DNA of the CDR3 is TGTGCCAGCAGTGTGAGAGGGGGAGATCAGCCCCAGCATTTT.

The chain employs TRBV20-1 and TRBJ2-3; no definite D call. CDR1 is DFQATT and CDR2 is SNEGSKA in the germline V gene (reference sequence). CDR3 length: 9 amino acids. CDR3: CAGPDTQYF. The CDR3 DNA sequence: TGCGCCGGACCAGATACGCAGTATTTT.

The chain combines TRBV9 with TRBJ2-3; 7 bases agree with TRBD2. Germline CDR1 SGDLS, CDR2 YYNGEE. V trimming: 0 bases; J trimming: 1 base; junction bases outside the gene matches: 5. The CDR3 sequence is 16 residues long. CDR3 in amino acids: CASSVAAGWGTDTQYF. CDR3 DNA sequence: TGTGCCAGCAGCGTAGCAGCGGGATGGGGCACAGATACGCAGTATTTT.

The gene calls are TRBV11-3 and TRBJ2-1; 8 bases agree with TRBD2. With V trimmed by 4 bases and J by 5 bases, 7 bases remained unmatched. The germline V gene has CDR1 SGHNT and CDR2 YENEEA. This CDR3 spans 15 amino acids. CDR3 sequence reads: CASSYTGLGDNEQFF. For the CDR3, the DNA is TGTGCCAGCAGCTACACGGGACTAGGAGACAATGAGCAGTTCTTC.

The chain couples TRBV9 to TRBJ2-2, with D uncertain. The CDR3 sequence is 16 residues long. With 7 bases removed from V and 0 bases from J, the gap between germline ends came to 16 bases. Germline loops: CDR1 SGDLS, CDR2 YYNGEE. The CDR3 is CASSPAHQSNTGELFF. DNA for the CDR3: TGTGCCAGCTCCCCCGCCCATCAATCGAACACCGGGGAGCTGTTTTTT.

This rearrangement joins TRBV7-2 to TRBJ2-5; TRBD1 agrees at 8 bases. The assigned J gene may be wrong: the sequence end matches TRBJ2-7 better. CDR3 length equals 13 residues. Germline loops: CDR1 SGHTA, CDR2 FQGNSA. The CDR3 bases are TGTGCCAGCAGTTCCGGACAGGGAAACGAGCAGTACTTC. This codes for CASSSGQGNEQYF.

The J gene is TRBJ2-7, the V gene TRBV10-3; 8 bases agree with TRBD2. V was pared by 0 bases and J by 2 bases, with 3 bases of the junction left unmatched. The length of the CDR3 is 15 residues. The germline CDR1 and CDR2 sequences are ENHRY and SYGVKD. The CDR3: CAISESPGGPYEQYF. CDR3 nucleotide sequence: TGTGCCATCAGTGAGTCCCCGGGAGGGCCCTACGAGCAGTACTTC.

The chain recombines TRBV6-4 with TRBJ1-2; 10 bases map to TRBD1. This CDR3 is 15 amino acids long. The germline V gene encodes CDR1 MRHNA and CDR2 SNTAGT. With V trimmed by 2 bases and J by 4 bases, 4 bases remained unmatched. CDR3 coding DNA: TGTGCCAGCAGTGACCGGGACAGGGGCCCCTATGGCTACACCTTC. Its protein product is CASSDRDRGPYGYTF.

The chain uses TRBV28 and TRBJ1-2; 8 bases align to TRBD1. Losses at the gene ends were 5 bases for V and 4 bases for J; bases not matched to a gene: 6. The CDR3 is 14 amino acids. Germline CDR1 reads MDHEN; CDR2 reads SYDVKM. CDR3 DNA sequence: TGTGCCAGCAGTCTGGACAGGGAAGGCTATGGCTACACCTTC. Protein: CASSLDREGYGYTF.

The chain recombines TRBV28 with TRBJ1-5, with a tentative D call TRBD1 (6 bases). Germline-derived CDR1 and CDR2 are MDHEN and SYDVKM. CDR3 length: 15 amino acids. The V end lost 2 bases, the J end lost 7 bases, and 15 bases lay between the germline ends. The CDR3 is CASSLDTGSVQPQHF. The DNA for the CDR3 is TGTGCCAGCAGTTTAGATACAGGGTCCGTACAGCCCCAGCATTTT.

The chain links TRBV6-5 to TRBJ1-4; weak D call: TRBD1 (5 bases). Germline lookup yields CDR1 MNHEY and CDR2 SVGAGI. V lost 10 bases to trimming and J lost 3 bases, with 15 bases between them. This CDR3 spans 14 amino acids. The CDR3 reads CATQGSRPNEKLFF. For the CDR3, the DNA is TGTGCCACTCAGGGTAGTAGGCCTAATGAAAAACTGTTTTTT.

CDR3 DNA sequence: TGTGCCTGGGACAGGGACAGATACCAAGAGACCCAGTACTTC. Amino acid sequence: CAWDRDRYQETQYF. V gene TRBV30 combines with J gene TRBJ2-5; 7 bases align to TRBD1. Unmatched junction bases numbered 6, after V lost 5 bases and J lost 0 bases. The V gene's germline CDR1 is GTSNPN and CDR2 SVGIG (reference sequence). The CDR3 is made up of 14 amino acids.

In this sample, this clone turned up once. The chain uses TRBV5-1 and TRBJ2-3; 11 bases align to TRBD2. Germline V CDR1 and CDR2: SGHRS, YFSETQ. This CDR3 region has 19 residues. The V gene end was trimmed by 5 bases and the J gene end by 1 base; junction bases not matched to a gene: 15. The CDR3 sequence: CASRSTSGGDIGGTDTQYF. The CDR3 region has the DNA TGCGCCAGCAGATCAACTAGCGGGGGCGACATAGGCGGCACAGATACGCAGTATTTT.

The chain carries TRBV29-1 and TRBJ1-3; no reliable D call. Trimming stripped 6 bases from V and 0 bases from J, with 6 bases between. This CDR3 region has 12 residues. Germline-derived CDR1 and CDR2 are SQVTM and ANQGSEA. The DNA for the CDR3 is TGCAGCGTAAAGAGCTCTGGAAACACCATATATTTT. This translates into CSVKSSGNTIYF.

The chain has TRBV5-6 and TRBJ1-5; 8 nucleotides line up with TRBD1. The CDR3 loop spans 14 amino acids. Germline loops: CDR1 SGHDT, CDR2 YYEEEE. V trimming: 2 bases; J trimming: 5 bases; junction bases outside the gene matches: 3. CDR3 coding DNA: TGTGCCAGCAGCTTAGGACAGGGTGATCAGCCCCAGCATTTT. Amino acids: CASSLGQGDQPQHF.

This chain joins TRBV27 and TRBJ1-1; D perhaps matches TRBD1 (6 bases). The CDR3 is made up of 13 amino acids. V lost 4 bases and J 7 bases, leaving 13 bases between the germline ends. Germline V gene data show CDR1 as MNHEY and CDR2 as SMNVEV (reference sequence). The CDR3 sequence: CASSYRVGGEAFF. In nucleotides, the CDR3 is TGTGCCAGCAGTTACAGGGTTGGCGGTGAAGCTTTCTTT.

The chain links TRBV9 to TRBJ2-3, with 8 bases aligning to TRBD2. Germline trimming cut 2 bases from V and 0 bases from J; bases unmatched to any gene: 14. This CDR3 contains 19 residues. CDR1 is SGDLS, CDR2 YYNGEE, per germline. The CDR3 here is CASSVGLAGGLRSTDTQYF. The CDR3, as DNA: TGTGCCAGCAGCGTCGGTTTGGCGGGGGGCTTAAGAAGCACAGATACGCAGTATTTT.

CDR3 nucleotide sequence: TGTGCCAGCAGCTTATTGGATTCACCCCTCCACTTT. As protein: CASSLLDSPLHF. The chain joins TRBV7-2 to TRBJ1-6, with no clear D. Trimming shortened V by 2 bases and J by 8 bases, and 4 bases separated the two germline ends. Germline V CDR1 and CDR2: SGHTA, FQGNSA. This CDR3 is 12 amino acids long.

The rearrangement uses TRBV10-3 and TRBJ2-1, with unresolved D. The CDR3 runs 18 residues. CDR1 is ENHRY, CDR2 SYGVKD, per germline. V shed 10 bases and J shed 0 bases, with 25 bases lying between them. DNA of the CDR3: TGTGCCACCAACCCCGAGCAGCTGACATTCGTCTCCTACAATGAGCAGTTCTTC. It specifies CATNPEQLTFVSYNEQFF.

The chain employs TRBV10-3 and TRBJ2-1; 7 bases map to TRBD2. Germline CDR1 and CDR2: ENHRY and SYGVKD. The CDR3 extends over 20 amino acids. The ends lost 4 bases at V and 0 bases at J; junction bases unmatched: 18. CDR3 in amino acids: CAISGVGREDISSSYNEQFF. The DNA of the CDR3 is TGTGCCATCAGTGGAGTGGGCCGGGAGGACATATCCAGCTCCTACAATGAGCAGTTCTTC.

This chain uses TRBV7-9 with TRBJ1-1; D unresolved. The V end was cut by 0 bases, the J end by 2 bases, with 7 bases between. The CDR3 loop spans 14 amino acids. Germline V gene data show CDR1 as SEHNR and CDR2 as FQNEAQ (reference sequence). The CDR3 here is CASSLATVNTEAFF. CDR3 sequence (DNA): TGTGCCAGCAGCTTAGCGACGGTAAACACTGAAGCTTTCTTT.

The CDR3 nucleotides are TGTGCCAGCAGCGTAGATGAGCGTGCCCTTTACAATGAGCAGTTCTTC. This translates into CASSVDERALYNEQFF. The chain uses TRBV9 and TRBJ2-1, with D hard to call. The germline gives CDR1 SGDLS, CDR2 YYNGEE. V lost 0 bases and J lost 4, with 14 bases in between. The length of the CDR3 is 16 residues.

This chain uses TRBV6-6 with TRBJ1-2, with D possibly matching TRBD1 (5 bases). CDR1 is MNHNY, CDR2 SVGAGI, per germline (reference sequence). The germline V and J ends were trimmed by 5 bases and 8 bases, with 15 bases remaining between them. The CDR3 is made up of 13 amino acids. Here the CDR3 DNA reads TGTGCCAGCAGTCAACAGGAGAGGGAAGGCTACACCTTC. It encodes CASSQQEREGYTF.

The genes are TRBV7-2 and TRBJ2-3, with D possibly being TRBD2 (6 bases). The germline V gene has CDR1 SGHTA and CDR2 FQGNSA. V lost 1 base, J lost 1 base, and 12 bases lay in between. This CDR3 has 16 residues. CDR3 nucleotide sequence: TGTGCCAGCAGCTTAGGGGCTAGCGCTGGCACAGATACGCAGTATTTT. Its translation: CASSLGASAGTDTQYF.

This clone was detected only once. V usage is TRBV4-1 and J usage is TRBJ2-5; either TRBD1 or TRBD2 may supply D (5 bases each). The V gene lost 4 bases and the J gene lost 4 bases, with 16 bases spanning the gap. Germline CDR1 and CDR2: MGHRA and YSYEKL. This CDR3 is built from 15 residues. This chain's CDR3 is CASSPGTTARETQYF. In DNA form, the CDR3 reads TGCGCCAGCAGCCCGGGGACCACGGCCAGAGAGACCCAGTACTTC.

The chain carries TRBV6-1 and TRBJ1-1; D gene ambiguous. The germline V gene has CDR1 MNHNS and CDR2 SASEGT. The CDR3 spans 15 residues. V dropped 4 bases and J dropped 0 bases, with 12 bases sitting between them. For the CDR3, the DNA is TGTGCCAGCAGTGCCCCTCTCTACCTGAACACTGAAGCTTTCTTT. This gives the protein CASSAPLYLNTEAFF.

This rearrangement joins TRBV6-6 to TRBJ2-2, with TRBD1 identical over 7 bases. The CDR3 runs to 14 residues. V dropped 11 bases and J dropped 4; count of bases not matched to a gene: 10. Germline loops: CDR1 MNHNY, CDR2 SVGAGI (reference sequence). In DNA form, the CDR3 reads TGTGCCGCCAGACAGGGTGTTAGCACCGGGGAGCTGTTTTTT. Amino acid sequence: CAARQGVSTGELFF.